The present T cell receptor beta chain was sequenced within a study of blood T cells in healthy people across ages. Through a sample-barcoded 5' primer and a J-beta primer mix, a second PCR was run for roughly 6 to 11 cycles. From the 5' RACE reads, TCRdb called clonotypes with MiXCR, one entry per CDR3 protein. The table shows over a million distinct CDR3 sequences, with about 40% occurring only once. The CDR3 loop spans 14 amino acids. The germline gives CDR1 SEHNR, CDR2 FQNEAQ (reference sequence). V was trimmed by 4 bases and J by 9 bases, leaving 18 bases between them. Total RNA amounts of at least 6 micrograms were extracted per sample.

Material for sequencing was blood. The V gene is TRBV7-9, the J gene TRBJ2-5; the D gene is possibly TRBD2 (5 bases). This clonotype originated in a woman aged 18 to 35 in good health. Here the CDR3 reads CASSSTAPGEPQYF. The CDR3 DNA sequence: TGTGCCAGCAGCTCTACTGCCCCCGGGGAGCCCCAGTACTTC.